This T cell receptor (beta chain) was recovered during a study of cytomegalovirus exposure and HLA in healthy donors. Overall study findings and caveats: Most observed TCR sequences were rare, whereas some public TCRs were detected in many donors. Trimming of TCR beta V- and J-genes showed a link, identified in a later analysis, to a missense DCLRE1C variant.

To note about this clone: The antigen remains undetermined.

PCR was performed using 60 Vbeta and 13 Jbeta primers. TCRdb's copy holds only in-frame clones and misses some; the assay was immunoSEQ multiplex PCR. The sample shows 100,000 to 150,000 clones, 65% to 85% of them seen only once. Germline CDR1 SSHAT, CDR2 FNYEAQ (reference sequence). CDR3 length: 13 amino acids. The germline V and J ends were trimmed by 5 bases and 8 bases, with 12 bases remaining between them. The sequenced sample was PBMCs. The genes are TRBV7-7 and TRBJ1-4; unclear D gene. The sequence derives from a man aged 18 to 35 in good health and CMV-seropositive. The CDR3 DNA sequence: TGTGCCAGCAGCCGGGAGAGAGGGGAAAAACTGTTTTTT. Its translation: CASSRERGEKLFF.